The 5 T cell receptor beta chains reported below all come from one sample, sequenced in a study of T cells after yellow fever vaccination. In TCRdb, the 5' RACE reads were re-called with MiXCR into one record per CDR3 protein. Here the sample spans some 600,000 distinct CDR3 sequences, approximately 13% being singletons. The specimen was PBMCs, collected on the day of the yellow fever booster vaccination. These receptors were obtained from a man younger than 40 who received the YFV17D yellow fever vaccine.

J is TRBJ2-6 and V is TRBV6-1; no clear D. The CDR3 spans 14 residues. V was pared by 11 bases and J by 2 bases, with 13 bases between. CDR1 and CDR2 from the germline V gene are MNHNS and SASEGT. CDR3 coding DNA: TGTGCCGCCAAAACCACGGCTGGGGCCAACGTCCTGACTTTC. Translated: CAAKTTAGANVLTF.

This clonotype was seen once. The chain links TRBV24-1 to TRBJ2-3; D is perhaps TRBD2 (6 bases). The germline V gene has CDR1 KGHDR and CDR2 SFDVKD. Trimming shortened V by 7 bases and J by 6 bases, and 16 bases separated the two germline ends. This CDR3 region has 14 residues. CDR3 protein: CATRETGRSDTQYF. CDR3 nucleotides: TGTGCCACCAGGGAAACCGGGAGATCCGATACGCAGTATTTT.

The V gene is TRBV20-1, the J gene TRBJ2-2; 8 bases are shared with TRBD2. CDR3 length: 13 residues. Unmatched junction bases numbered 0, after V lost 3 bases and J lost 3 bases. Germline V CDR1 and CDR2: DFQATT, SNEGSKA (reference sequence). CDR3 residues: CSASGRDTGELFF. The DNA for the CDR3 is TGCAGTGCTAGCGGGAGGGACACCGGGGAGCTGTTTTTT.

The chain recombines TRBV6-2 or TRBV6-3 with TRBJ2-1, with TRBD2 matching over 10 bases. The germline CDR1 and CDR2 sequences are MNHEY and SVGEGT. This CDR3 contains 15 residues. Germline trimming cut 7 bases from V and 6 bases from J; bases unmatched to any gene: 9. The CDR3 DNA is TGTGCCAGCAACCTACTAGCGGGATATGTCAATGAGCAGTTCTTC. Translation gives CASNLLAGYVNEQFF.

The chain's CDR3 is CASSLGFKSSYNEQFF. Here the CDR3 DNA reads TGTGCCAGCAGTTTAGGCTTTAAGAGCTCCTACAATGAGCAGTTCTTC. The J gene is TRBJ2-1, the V gene TRBV28; no clear D gene. Germline V gene data show CDR1 as MDHEN and CDR2 as SYDVKM. Trimming shortened V by 2 bases and J by 0 bases, and 11 bases separated the two germline ends. The length of the CDR3 is 16 residues.